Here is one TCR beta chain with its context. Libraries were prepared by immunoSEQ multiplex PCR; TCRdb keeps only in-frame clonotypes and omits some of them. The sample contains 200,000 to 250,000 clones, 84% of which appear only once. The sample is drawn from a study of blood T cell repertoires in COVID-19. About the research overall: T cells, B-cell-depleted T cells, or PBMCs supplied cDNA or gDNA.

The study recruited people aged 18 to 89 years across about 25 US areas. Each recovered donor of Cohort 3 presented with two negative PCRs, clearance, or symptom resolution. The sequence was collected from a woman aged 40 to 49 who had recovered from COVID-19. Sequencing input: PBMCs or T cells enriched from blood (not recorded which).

CDR3 loop: CASSPPRQLYNPYEQYV. The DNA of the CDR3 is TGTGCCAGCAGTCCCCCTCGACAGCTGTACAACCCCTACGAGCAGTACGTC. The rearrangement joins TRBV6-4 to TRBJ2-7, with D possibly being TRBD1 (5 bases). This CDR3 is built from 17 residues. Per germline, CDR1 MRHNA and CDR2 SNTAGT. V dropped 5 bases and J dropped 2 bases, with 22 bases sitting between them.